These T cell receptor beta chains were read from a single sample in a study of blood T cell repertoires in COVID-19. Data came from immunoSEQ multiplex PCR; TCRdb stores just in-frame clones and leaves some out. Of around 80,000 clones in the sample, approximately 80% were seen once. Sequenced input: peripheral blood. The receptors originated from a human donor in a cohort sampled during active COVID-19. Both conserved end residues are part of each CDR3. A D gene is named only where the DNA matches it firmly. The size of a clone is reported for some rows only, either as once, few or many, or as a class for expanded clones.

abundance,v_gene,j_gene,d_gene,CDR3aa,CDR3nt
NA,TRBV3-1/TRBV3-2,TRBJ2-2,NA,CASSQLGVGTLNTGELFF,TGTGCCAGCAGCCAATTAGGGGTTGGGACTTTGAACACCGGGGAGCTGTTTTTT
NA,TRBV12-5,TRBJ2-3,NA,CASGPGYATDTQYF,TGTGCTAGTGGTCCCGGGTACGCAACAGATACGCAGTATTTT
NA,TRBV5-1,TRBJ1-1,TRBD1,CASSSTGDRRENTEAFF,TGCGCCAGCAGCTCCACAGGGGACCGAAGGGAGAACACTGAAGCTTTCTTT
NA,TRBV25-1,TRBJ2-7,NA,CASSVGGPSYEQYF,TGTGCCAGCAGTGTCGGGGGGCCCAGCTACGAGCAGTACTTC
NA,TRBV2,TRBJ1-1,TRBD1,CASSFRDRVEAFF,TGTGCCAGCAGTTTTCGGGACAGGGTTGAAGCTTTCTTT
few,TRBV19,TRBJ1-1,NA,CASSIREEAFF,TGTGCCAGTAGTATTAGGGAGGAAGCTTTCTTT
NA,TRBV5-1,TRBJ2-6,TRBD1,CASSPGQAGANVLTF,TGCGCCAGCAGCCCGGGACAGGCTGGGGCCAACGTCCTGACTTTC
NA,TRBV7-6,TRBJ2-3,NA,CASSPDFDSTDTQYF,TGTGCCAGCAGCCCAGACTTCGACAGCACAGATACGCAGTATTTT
few,TRBV4-1,TRBJ2-7,TRBD2,CASSQPTSGAIYEQYF,TGCGCCAGCAGCCAACCGACTAGCGGGGCGATCTACGAGCAGTACTTC
NA,TRBV5-1,TRBJ1-1,TRBD1,CASSPTGGRAGGTEAFF,TGCGCCAGCAGCCCGACAGGGGGCCGGGCGGGAGGCACTGAAGCTTTCTTT
NA,TRBV4-2,TRBJ2-2,NA,CASSLGTIDTGELFF,TGTGCCAGCAGCCTCGGGACAATAGACACCGGGGAGCTGTTTTTT
NA,TRBV18,TRBJ2-1,TRBD2,CASSPLAGAYNEQFF,TGTGCCAGCTCACCCCTAGCGGGGGCTTACAATGAGCAGTTCTTC
NA,TRBV5-6,TRBJ2-3,TRBD2,CASRIAGRTDTQYF,TGTGCCAGCAGGATAGCGGGGCGCACAGATACGCAGTATTTT
NA,TRBV7-9,TRBJ2-7,TRBD1,CASLGQGINEQYF,TGTGCCAGCCTTGGACAGGGGATAAACGAGCAGTACTTC
NA,TRBV21-1,TRBJ1-6,NA,CASSKLDRGNPSAGYNSPLHF,TGTGCCAGCAGCAAATTAGACAGGGGAAACCCATCAGCGGGTTATAATTCACCCCTCCACTTT
NA,TRBV9,TRBJ2-5,TRBD2,CASSVGPGGAEETQYF,TGTGCCAGCAGCGTAGGTCCGGGGGGGGCAGAAGAGACCCAGTACTTC
NA,TRBV7-9,TRBJ2-1,NA,CASSLGRGWNEQFF,TGTGCCAGCAGCTTAGGTCGGGGGTGGAATGAGCAGTTCTTC
NA,TRBV4-1,TRBJ1-1,TRBD1,CASSRGGTANTEAFF,TGCGCCAGCAGCCGGGGCGGGACAGCGAACACTGAAGCTTTCTTT
NA,TRBV5-1,TRBJ2-7,TRBD1,CASRSGTGTYEQYF,TGCGCCAGCCGTTCCGGGACAGGAACCTACGAGCAGTACTTC
NA,TRBV20-1,TRBJ2-7,NA,CSARSGHEQYF,TGCAGTGCTAGAAGCGGCCACGAGCAGTACTTC
NA,TRBV4-1,TRBJ2-1,TRBD1,CASSQRTGTGLYNEQFF,TGCGCCAGCAGCCAAAGAACCGGGACAGGCCTATACAATGAGCAGTTCTTC
NA,TRBV6-6,TRBJ1-5,TRBD1,CASSYGTVLWPQHF,TGTGCCAGCAGTTACGGGACAGTTTTGTGGCCCCAGCATTTT
NA,TRBV5-4,TRBJ2-3,TRBD2,CASSQGLALSTDTQYF,TGTGCCAGCAGCCAGGGACTAGCGCTAAGCACAGATACGCAGTATTTT
once,TRBV27,TRBJ2-3,TRBD2,CASIPGRGDTQYF,TGTGCCAGCATCCCGGGGAGGGGAGATACGCAGTATTTT
NA,TRBV6-6,TRBJ1-5,NA,CASSLRGSQPQHF,TGTGCCAGCAGCCTAAGGGGGTCTCAGCCCCAGCATTTT
NA,TRBV6-1,TRBJ1-6,NA,CASSGTGRGSSYNSPLHF,TGTGCCAGCAGTGGGACTGGGAGGGGGAGCTCCTATAATTCACCCCTCCACTTT